The source of this TCR beta chain is a study of T-cell memory formation after mild COVID-19 (dated by TCRdb to the early 2020s). A note on the overall study: Most TCR sequence clusters were specific to one of the two donors. In a couple of donors, T-cell clones that expanded and contracted after mild COVID-19 were tracked by sequencing TCRalpha and TCRbeta repertoires over time. The cohort was made up of two young adult volunteers, one female and one male, who were previously healthy. General findings and caveats noted by the study authors: The study included only a couple of mild cases, and larger cohorts that include severe cases with pre-infection samples were judged to be necessary. Some responding clones were found in pre-infection memory, which suggests that pre-existing cross-reactive memory T cells took part in the SARS-CoV-2 response. SARS-CoV-2 specificity of the second-wave clones peaking on day 37 was not confirmed. From day 15 to 85, contracting clones showed balanced CD4/CD8 phenotypes, whereas a second wave of clones that expanded from day 15 to 37 leaned towards CD4+. Contracting CD4+ clones were located mainly in the CM and EM memory subsets, whereas CD8+ clones were found to be enriched in EMRA.

A distance of 9 bases separates the germline ends of V and J, which lose 5 bases and 7 bases respectively. In the germline V gene (reference sequence), CDR1 corresponds to GTSNPN and CDR2 to SVGIG. Including the terminal cysteine and phenylalanine, the CDR3 comprises 11 residues. The entry retains the CDR3 DNA only, 33 bases that are in frame from base 1. Ficoll-Paque density gradient centrifugation was used to isolate PBMCs. Instrument on record: Illumina NovaSeq 6000. cDNA libraries for TCRalpha and TCRbeta were prepared by 5'RACE using constant-segment primers, with sample barcodes and unique molecular identifiers added. RNA was extracted from every sample with Trizol reagent. The libraries were amplified in two PCR steps, and the second step added a second sample barcode and Illumina TruSeq adapters. The libraries were sequenced on an Illumina NovaSeq using 2 x 150 bp paired-end reads. In the original analysis: The reads were demultiplexed and collapsed into UMI-guided consensus sequences using migec v1.2.7. With mixcr v2.1.11, UMI consensuses were aligned to TRA and TRB V and J templates and assembled into clonotypes. A clonotype was counted as expanded or contracted only if both edgeR and NoisET called the change significant, with noise models trained on biological replicates. For edgeR calls, the thresholds were a false discovery rate-adjusted p below 0.01 and a log2 fold-change of 1. As an exploratory analysis of dynamics, max-normalized trajectories of the 1000 most abundant clonotypes were examined by PCA with hierarchical clustering. Separately sequenced CD4+ and CD8+ repertoires were used to assign the CD4 or CD8 phenotype of responding clones. TCRdb applied fastp at Q25 and MiXCR to the public reads, then kept only in-frame beta chains. All rows with the same CDR3 protein become a single entry with the most common DNA and genes. Here the V and J calls rest on TCRdb's processing, not on the authors' analysis. The sample yields roughly 510,000 distinct CDR3 sequences; roughly 17% were counted once. The ten largest clonotypes hold roughly 8% of the sample.

A few counts support this clonotype. What this receptor recognizes is not known. No much larger clone exists at a distance of one base, and base qualities are not known. This TCR was sampled from an adult woman who had mild COVID-19 (a few samples of this study predate the infection). The sample titles of this study are shuffled in the database, so cell type and time point are left out; the donor was told from shared clones. The chain employs TRBV30 and TRBJ2-1; the D gene is perhaps TRBD2, on 5 matching bases. The sample was PBMCs or a T cell subset sorted from them (not recorded which). The DNA reads as follows: TGTGCCTGGGCTAGCTTGAATGAGCAGTTCTTC. Its protein reads: CAWASLNEQFF. The CDR3 plus the reference TRBV30 and TRBJ2-1 genes for the other parts give the full variable domain: SQTIHQWPATLVQPVGSPLSLECTVEGTSNPNLYWYRQAAGRGLQLLFYSVGIGQISSEVPQNLSASRPQDRQFILSSKKLLLSDSGFYLCAWASLNEQFFGPGTRLTVL.